These 21 T cell receptor beta chains were all obtained from the same sample, sequenced in a study of glioma-infiltrating T cells. TCR alpha and beta CDR3 regions were amplified from RNA using iRepertoire nested multiplex PCR. A single record per CDR3 protein comes from TCRdb applying MiXCR to the multiplex PCR reads. The table records fewer than 500,000 distinct CDR3 sequences, around 45% of them present only once. Sequencing input: glioma tissue, nonneoplastic brain tissue, or PBMCs (not recorded which). The receptors shown here come from a human donor with low-grade glioma or glioblastoma, undergoing nonglioma brain surgery, or in good health (not recorded which).

The chain joins TRBV11-2 to TRBJ2-3, with unresolved D. Germline V gene data show CDR1 as SGHAT and CDR2 as FQNNGV. The ends were cut back, 5 bases at V and 2 bases at J, with 17 bases in the middle. CDR3 length: 16 residues. The DNA for the CDR3 is TGTGCCAGCAGCCCTACGCGATGGCAATACACAGATACGCAGTATTTT. Its protein is CASSPTRWQYTDTQYF.

This clonotype has more than one count but fewer than ten. The chain employs TRBV7-2 and TRBJ1-5; D might be TRBD1 (5 bases). With 5 bases removed from V and 1 base from J, the gap between germline ends came to 18 bases. CDR1 and CDR2 (germline): SGHTA, FQGNSA. The CDR3 covers 17 residues. Here the CDR3 DNA reads TGTGCCAGCAGCCTCCATCACCCAGGGTACAGCAATCAGCCCCAGCATTTT. Protein: CASSLHHPGYSNQPQHF.

With regard to this clonotype: A read error may produce the germline difference seen at one junction end. V usage is TRBV6-2 or TRBV6-3 and J usage is TRBJ2-5; a possible D gene is TRBD1 (6 bases). CDR3 length: 17 residues. Per the germline V gene, CDR1 is MNHEY and CDR2 is SVGEGT. CDR3 in amino acids: CAGSYGVGASDRETQYF. DNA for the CDR3: TGTGCCGGCAGTTACGGGGTTGGGGCATCCGACAGGGAGACCCAGTACTTC.

The chain employs TRBV12-3 or TRBV12-4 and TRBJ2-1, with D tentatively TRBD2 (5 bases). The DNA end is a closer match to TRBJ2-6, so the J assignment may be wrong. The CDR3 sequence is 17 residues long. CDR3 sequence reads: CASSLRGGISGANVLTF. DNA of the CDR3: TGTGCCAGCAGTCTCCGGGGTGGGATCTCTGGGGCCAACGTCCTGACTTTC.

About this clonotype itself: A read error may be the cause here, since a much bigger clone is one base away. The rearrangement joins TRBV27 to TRBJ2-7; D gene uncertain. The germline V gene has CDR1 MNHEY and CDR2 SMNVEV (reference sequence). V gave up 6 bases and J gave up 6 bases, with 15 bases separating them. The CDR3 has 13 amino acids. The CDR3 bases are TGTGCCAGCAGGGGCGATATAACCTGCGAGCAGTACTTC. It specifies CASRGDITCEQYF.

The chain recombines TRBV15 with TRBJ2-5; D is uncertain. CDR1 and CDR2 (germline): LNHNV, YYDKDF (reference sequence). The CDR3 is 12 residues long. V dropped 3 bases and J dropped 5 bases, with 7 bases sitting between them. Written as DNA, the CDR3 is TGTGCCACCAGCAGCAGATGGGAGACCCAGTACTTC. Translation: CATSSRWETQYF.

At least ten counts were recorded for this clonotype. V is TRBV27 and J is TRBJ2-7, with a possible D match to TRBD2 (6 bases). V lost 1 base and J 1 base, leaving 14 bases between the germline ends. CDR1 and CDR2 from the germline V gene are MNHEY and SMNVEV (reference sequence). This CDR3 comprises 16 residues. This CDR3 reads CASSLFPFSGSYEQYF. The CDR3 bases are TGTGCCAGCAGTTTATTCCCGTTTAGCGGATCCTACGAGCAGTACTTC.

This clonotype was observed many times. The chain couples TRBV20-1 to TRBJ2-1, with D perhaps assigned TRBD1 or TRBD2 (5 bases each). Germline V CDR1 and CDR2: DFQATT, SNEGSKA (reference sequence). Trimming left V 1 base short and J 6 bases short, with 13 bases between. The length of the CDR3 is 14 residues. CDR3 sequence (DNA): TGCAGTGCTAGAGTAGGGACCTCTCTCAATGAGCAGTTCTTC. Amino acid sequence: CSARVGTSLNEQFF.

This clonotype was detected many times. This rearrangement joins TRBV27 to TRBJ2-5; maybe TRBD1 (6 bases). Germline loops: CDR1 MNHEY, CDR2 SMNVEV (reference sequence). The CDR3 contains 14 residues. V gave up 6 bases and J gave up 5 bases, with 16 bases separating them. CDR3 residues: CASSPDRYWETQYF. In DNA form, the CDR3 reads TGTGCCAGCAGCCCGGACAGATATTGGGAGACCCAGTACTTC.

This clonotype was seen at least ten times. CDR3: CASSLLVAGVLEQYF. CDR3 sequence (DNA): TGTGCCAGCAGTTTATTGGTAGCGGGAGTACTCGAGCAGTACTTC. The chain uses TRBV27 and TRBJ2-7; 9 positions match TRBD2. This CDR3 contains 15 residues. The germline V gene has CDR1 MNHEY and CDR2 SMNVEV (reference sequence). The ends lost 1 base at V and 6 bases at J; junction bases unmatched: 7.

On this clonotype itself: The CDR3 carries no conserved terminal phenylalanine or tryptophan, so it likely arises from a read error. The chain recombines TRBV6-1 with TRBJ2-7; the D gene is possibly TRBD2 (6 bases). From germline, CDR1 is MNHNS and CDR2 SASEGT. The V gene lost 3 bases and the J gene lost 4 bases, with 25 bases spanning the gap. The CDR3 has 18 residues. Written as DNA, the CDR3 is TGTGCCAGCAGTGATGTCGCCCCTTGGGCGGGGATCCGGTACGAGCAGTACCTC. Its translation is CASSDVAPWAGIRYEQYL.

On this clonotype: Being one base from a much bigger clone, this may be a read error. The rearrangement links TRBV6-2 or TRBV6-3 to TRBJ2-3; TRBD2 matches at 7 bases. CDR3 length equals 16 residues. Germline CDR1 is MNHEY and CDR2 is SVGEGT. V shed 6 bases and J 3 bases; nucleotides not matched to a gene: 12. The CDR3: CASSPLGGEGTDTQYF. DNA of the CDR3: TGTGCCAGCAGCCCCCTGGGCGGGGAGGGAACAGATACGCAGTATTTT.

This clonotype was detected many times. The chain couples TRBV6-2 or TRBV6-3 to TRBJ2-1, with 12 bases fitting TRBD2. Germline V gene data show CDR1 as MNHEY and CDR2 as SVGEGT. V was pared by 5 bases and J by 8 bases, with 7 bases of the junction left unmatched. The length of the CDR3 is 15 residues. In nucleotides, the CDR3 is TGTGCCAGCAGTACCCTAGCGGGAGGGCCAGATGAGCAGTTCTTC. Its translation: CASSTLAGGPDEQFF.

There are a few counts of this clonotype. The gene calls are TRBV20-1 and TRBJ2-7, with D possibly being TRBD2 (6 bases). From germline, CDR1 is DFQATT and CDR2 SNEGSKA (reference sequence). CDR3 length: 14 amino acids. V was shortened by 3 bases and J by 4 bases, with 16 bases between the two germline ends. CDR3 sequence (DNA): TGCAGTGCTAGGGAGGGAACGGGAAAGTACGAGCAGTACTTC. This translates into CSAREGTGKYEQYF.

The V and J genes are TRBV5-4 and TRBJ2-5, with D uncertain. This CDR3 has 14 residues. V was cut by 1 base and J by 4 bases, with 11 bases left in between. The germline CDR1 and CDR2 sequences are SGHNT and YYREEE (reference sequence). The CDR3 sequence: CASSLRDTIETQYF. CDR3 DNA: TGTGCCAGCAGCTTGCGAGACACCATAGAGACCCAGTACTTC.

Notes on this clonotype: Being one base from a much bigger clone, this may be a read error. This chain joins TRBV6-5 and TRBJ2-5, with a possible D match to TRBD2 (5 bases). The V gene's germline CDR1 is MNHEY and CDR2 SVGAGI. The length of the CDR3 is 16 residues. CDR3: CGSSRAGRRYQETQYF. The CDR3 bases are TGTGGCAGCAGTAGGGCGGGCAGGCGGTACCAAGAGACCCAGTACTTC.

This rearrangement joins TRBV5-1 to TRBJ2-2; tentatively, D is TRBD1 or TRBD2 (5 bases each). CDR3 length: 13 amino acids. V was cut by 9 bases and J by 7 bases, with 16 bases left in between. CDR1 is SGHRS, CDR2 YFSETQ, per germline. The CDR3 sequence: CAISTREYGELFF. The DNA for the CDR3 is TGCGCCATCTCGACCAGGGAGTACGGGGAGCTGTTTTTT.

Regarding this clonotype: The final CDR3 position lacks the conserved phenylalanine or tryptophan, pointing to a likely read error. This chain links TRBV12-3 or TRBV12-4 with TRBJ1-6, with D possibly matching TRBD1 (5 bases). The CDR3 loop spans 15 amino acids. Trimming took 5 bases from V and 7 from J, leaving 15 bases between them. CDR3 amino acids: CASSPSGTGNSPLHL. The CDR3 nucleotides read TGTGCCAGCAGTCCTAGCGGGACGGGCAATTCACCCCTCCACCTT.

This clonotype occurred a few times. The chain combines TRBV7-9 with TRBJ2-7, with 7 bases fitting TRBD2. The ends lost 3 bases at V and 6 bases at J; junction bases unmatched: 2. Germline V gene data show CDR1 as SEHNR and CDR2 as FQNEAQ (reference sequence). The CDR3 totals 12 residues. CDR3 nucleotide sequence: TGTGCCAGCAGCTTCTGGGGGGGCGAGCAGTACTTC. Translated: CASSFWGGEQYF.

Notes on this clonotype: A single base separates this from a much larger clone, so it may be a read error. The chain uses TRBV15 and TRBJ2-1, with TRBD1 as a possible D gene (6 bases). The CDR3 totals 12 residues. V was trimmed by 4 bases and J by 11 bases, leaving 12 bases between them. The germline gives CDR1 LNHNV, CDR2 YYDKDF (reference sequence). The CDR3 bases are TGTGCCACCAGCATAACAGGGTCTAAGCAGTTCTTC. Encoded protein: CATSITGSKQFF.

This clonotype was recorded once. Just one base apart from a much larger clone, this may be a read error. The chain employs TRBV6-1 and TRBJ1-5, with no clear D. The germline V gene encodes CDR1 MNHNS and CDR2 SASEGT. The CDR3 totals 16 residues. Trimming removed 8 bases from V and 0 bases from J, with 17 bases in between. This chain's CDR3 is CASGSRAAYSNQPQHF. CDR3 DNA: TGTGCCAGCGGTAGCCGGGCAGCCTATAGCAATCAGCCCCAGCATTTT.